This TCR beta chain originates from a study of cytomegalovirus exposure and HLA in healthy donors. Notes on the study in general: Most observed TCR sequences were rare, whereas some public TCRs were detected in many donors. Several of the most significant clusters appeared, in a later analysis, to be linked to common viral pathogens.

PCR amplification relied on 60 Vbeta primers (plus 13 Jbeta primers). The table came from immunoSEQ multiplex PCR; TCRdb's copy has only in-frame clones and leaves some out. Among 140,000 or so clones listed, around 75% were seen once. The junction had 6 bases not matched to a gene; V was cut back by 2 bases and J by 9 bases. Germline CDR1 is MNHEY and CDR2 is SMNVEV (reference sequence). This CDR3 spans 15 amino acids. A single count supports this clone. Its matching antigen is unknown. The genes are TRBV27 and TRBJ2-1; 11 nucleotides line up with TRBD2. The sequenced sample consisted of PBMCs. The sequence came from a female donor in good health and CMV-seronegative. The CDR3 DNA reads TGTGCCAGCAGTTTACAAACTAGCGGGAGCGGTGAGCAGTTCTTC. It codes for CASSLQTSGSGEQFF.